Shown below are 13 T cell receptor beta chains from a single sample sequenced in a study of regulatory T cells in long-lasting Graves disease. Construction of TCR beta libraries relied on iRepertoire HTBI primers and on Arm-PCR targeting CDR3 regions. TCRdb analysed the multiplex PCR reads with MiXCR anew, one entry per CDR3 protein. The sample consists of hundreds of thousands of distinct CDR3 sequences, more than 15% of them appearing once. Time point here: newly diagnosed GD, antithyroid drugs for less than 3 months. PBMCs were the source of the RNA used for TCR sequencing. This sample also belongs to another study, concerning T cells in Graves' hyperthyroidism and ophthalmopathy.

The sequences come from peripheral blood mononuclear cells (PBMCs), collected at new diagnosis, from a patient treated with antithyroid drugs. The source is a woman aged 40-60 years with Graves disease.

On this clonotype itself: One base away lies a much larger clone, so this may be a sequencing read error. The chain carries TRBV18 and TRBJ1-5; D unresolved. This CDR3 comprises 13 residues. Trimming took 2 bases from V and 5 from J, leaving 7 bases between them. Germline V gene lookup returns CDR1 KGHSH and CDR2 LQKENI. The CDR3 here is CASSPGKDQPQHF. The CDR3 bases are TGTGCCAGCTCACCAGGGAAGGATCAGCCCCAGCATTTT.

This clonotype was detected ten times or more. The V and J genes are TRBV29-1 and TRBJ1-1, with 11 bases matching TRBD1. V was clipped by 4 bases and J by 5 bases; unmatched bases: 6. The CDR3 has 14 amino acids. Germline V gene sequence: CDR1 SQVTM, CDR2 ANQGSEA. The CDR3 DNA follows: TGCAGCGTTGGGACAGGGGGCACGCGGACTGAAGCTTTCTTT. Translation gives CSVGTGGTRTEAFF.

V usage is TRBV12-3 or TRBV12-4 and J usage is TRBJ2-3, with D possibly being TRBD1 (6 bases). This CDR3 spans 13 amino acids. Trimming shortened V by 6 bases and J by 7 bases, and 14 bases separated the two germline ends. The CDR3, as DNA: TGTGCCAGCAGGGACAGACCACAAAATACGCAGTATTTT. Its translation is CASRDRPQNTQYF.

This clonotype was counted between two and nine times. The chain combines TRBV9 with TRBJ2-7; a possible D gene is TRBD1 (5 bases). Germline V gene sequence: CDR1 SGDLS, CDR2 YYNGEE. Trimming removed 4 bases at V and 2 bases at J, with 13 bases between. This CDR3 contains 14 residues. DNA of the CDR3: TGTGCCAGCAGCCCTACGGACAAAGCCTACGAGCAGTACTTC. Its protein is CASSPTDKAYEQYF.

This chain links TRBV19 with TRBJ2-5; 7 bases match TRBD1. Germline V gene data show CDR1 as LNHDA and CDR2 as SQIVND (reference sequence). The CDR3 is made up of 16 amino acids. The V segment lost 6 bases and the J segment 0 bases; nucleotides outside the gene matches: 10. CDR3 DNA sequence: TGTGCCAGTAGAAACAACCCCGGGACAGACCAAGAGACCCAGTACTTC. Its translation is CASRNNPGTDQETQYF.

This clonotype was seen a handful of times. This chain joins TRBV19 and TRBJ2-3; D gene unclear. The V gene's germline CDR1 is LNHDA and CDR2 SQIVND (reference sequence). The V gene lost 9 bases and the J gene lost 6 bases, with 16 bases spanning the gap. This CDR3 comprises 13 residues. The CDR3 reads CASSFTVVDTQYF. Here the CDR3 DNA reads TGTGCCAGCAGCTTCACGGTCGTGGATACGCAGTATTTT.

This clonotype has only a few counts. The chain has TRBV14 and TRBJ2-2; D uncertain. Germline V CDR1 and CDR2: SGHDN, FVKESK. The ends were cut back, 0 bases at V and 0 bases at J, with 11 bases in the middle. The CDR3 covers 17 residues. The CDR3 here is CASSQDWWGPNTGELFF. Here the CDR3 DNA reads TGTGCCAGCAGCCAAGATTGGTGGGGTCCGAACACCGGGGAGCTGTTTTTT.

The J gene is TRBJ2-1, the V gene TRBV7-9; D is unresolved. The germline CDR1 and CDR2 sequences are SEHNR and FQNEAQ (reference sequence). There are 16 residues in the CDR3. With 2 bases removed from V and 7 bases from J, the gap between germline ends came to 18 bases. CDR3 region: CASSLRDPLIVNEQFF. The DNA for the CDR3 is TGTGCCAGCAGCTTACGAGACCCGTTGATCGTTAATGAGCAGTTCTTC.

Worth noting for this clonotype: A much larger clone is a single base away; this may be a read error. V and J are TRBV2 and TRBJ2-1; perhaps TRBD2 as D (5 bases). V dropped 9 bases and J dropped 0 bases, with 15 bases sitting between them. Germline V gives CDR1 SNHLY, CDR2 FYNNEI. This CDR3 has 15 residues. The CDR3 spells CARGRTFFSYNEQFF. CDR3 in DNA: TGTGCCAGGGGTCGGACTTTTTTCTCCTACAATGAGCAGTTCTTC.

The chain carries TRBV5-1 and TRBJ1-5, with D perhaps TRBD1 (5 bases). V was trimmed by 3 bases and J by 6 bases, leaving 13 bases between them. The CDR3 is 14 amino acids. Germline V gene lookup returns CDR1 SGHRS and CDR2 YFSETQ. For the CDR3, the DNA is TGCGCCAGCAGCTCCGGGACTGTCGGTCAGCCCCAGCATTTT. Residues: CASSSGTVGQPQHF.

V and J are TRBV15 and TRBJ2-7; maybe TRBD2 (5 bases). This CDR3 region has 15 residues. V lost 0 bases, J lost 6 bases, and 15 bases lay in between. The germline gives CDR1 LNHNV, CDR2 YYDKDF (reference sequence). The CDR3 coding sequence is TGTGCCACCAGCAGAGATAATACCGAGGGCCTCGAGCAGTACTTC. Encoded protein: CATSRDNTEGLEQYF.

This clonotype showed up just a few times. The chain recombines TRBV19 with TRBJ1-5; D remains ambiguous. This CDR3 is 14 amino acids long. Germline-derived CDR1 and CDR2 are LNHDA and SQIVND (reference sequence). V lost 1 base and J lost 7, with 11 bases in between. CDR3 loop: CASSIGVRGQPQHF. For the CDR3, the DNA is TGTGCCAGTAGTATAGGGGTCCGGGGACAGCCCCAGCATTTT.

This clonotype was observed at least ten times. The genes are TRBV12-5 and TRBJ1-1; possibly TRBD1 for D (5 bases). CDR3 size: 15 residues. V was trimmed by 0 bases and J by 3 bases, leaving 11 bases between them. The germline V gene has CDR1 LGHNT and CDR2 FRNRAP. DNA of the CDR3: TGTGCTAGTGGTTTGGTACTCACCAGGGACACTGAAGCTTTCTTT. Protein: CASGLVLTRDTEAFF. The entire variable domain, with the rest obtained from reference TRBV12-5 and TRBJ1-1, is as follows: DARVTQTPRHKVTEMGQEVTMRCQPILGHNTVFWYRQTMMQGLELLAYFRNRAPLDDSGMPKDRFSAEMPDATLATLKIQPSEPRDSAVYFCASGLVLTRDTEAFFGQGTRLTVV.